The present T cell receptor beta chain was sequenced within a study of blood T cells in healthy people across ages. Regarding the study as a whole: A roughly linear age-dependent decrease characterized TCR beta diversity per million T cells. Researchers deemed the diversity estimates from one million T cells underestimates. The study found more naive CD4+ cells and higher diversity in long-lived than aged donors.

A second PCR, run for about 7 to 11 cycles, used a sample-barcoded 5' primer plus a J-beta primer mix. TCRdb independently ran MiXCR on the 5' RACE reads; one entry per CDR3 protein. Among about 1,500,000 distinct CDR3 sequences listed, 42% were seen once. In the case of this clonotype: The antigen remains unidentified.

CDR3 length equals 16 residues. The V segment lost 7 bases and the J segment 6 bases; nucleotides outside the gene matches: 15. CDR1 and CDR2 (germline): WSHSY, SAAADI. Specimen: blood. This chain uses TRBV10-2 with TRBJ1-5; 7 nucleotides match TRBD1. This receptor was identified in a woman between 18 and 29 years old in good health. The CDR3 sequence: CASTHRGAGVLQPQHF. The CDR3 DNA reads as TGCGCCAGCACCCACAGGGGCGCCGGGGTTCTTCAGCCCCAGCATTTT.